A single T cell receptor beta chain is shown here with its context. Its target is unknown. The donors were part of the 120-subject validation cohort, which stood apart from the roughly 700-subject first cohort. The data belong to a study of cytomegalovirus exposure and HLA in healthy donors. TCRdb's copy holds only in-frame clones and misses some; the assay was immunoSEQ multiplex PCR. The table lists over 150,000 clones, 75% to 85% of them singletons, with roughly an eighth in the top ten. Broader study findings: Listed as cytomegalovirus-associated were 164 TCR beta chains. Specific recognition of CMV antigens was confirmed in vitro for a few chains (all CMV-associated).

This TCR was sampled from a young woman in good health and CMV-seropositive. The sample taken for sequencing was PBMCs.

The CDR3 bases are TGTGCCAGCAGTGACAGAGGACTCGGAGAGACCCAGTACTTC. Its protein product is CASSDRGLGETQYF. The chain employs TRBV6-1 and TRBJ2-5; TRBD2 might be the D (5 bases). The CDR3 length is 14 residues. The V and J ends lost 3 bases and 4 bases respectively, with 12 bases between them. Germline V gene lookup returns CDR1 MNHNS and CDR2 SASEGT.